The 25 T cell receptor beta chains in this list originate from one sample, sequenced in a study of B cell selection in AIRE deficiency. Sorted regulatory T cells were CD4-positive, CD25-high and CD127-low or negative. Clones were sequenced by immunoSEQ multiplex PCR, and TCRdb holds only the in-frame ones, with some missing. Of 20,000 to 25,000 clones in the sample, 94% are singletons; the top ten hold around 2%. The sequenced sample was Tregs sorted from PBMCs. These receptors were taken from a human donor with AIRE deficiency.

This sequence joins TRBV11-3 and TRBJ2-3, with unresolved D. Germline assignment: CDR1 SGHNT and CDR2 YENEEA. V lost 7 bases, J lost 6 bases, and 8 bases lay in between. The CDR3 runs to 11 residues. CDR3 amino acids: CASTAGDTQYF. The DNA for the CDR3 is TGTGCCAGCACTGCCGGGGATACGCAGTATTTT.

CDR3 residues: CASSNRDGREGKYF. The CDR3 nucleotides are TGTGCCAGCAGCAATAGGGACGGACGGGAGGGGAAGTACTTC. The chain has TRBV7-2 and TRBJ2-7; TRBD2 matches 8 bases. The germline gives CDR1 SGHTA, CDR2 FQGNSA. V shed 5 bases and J 11 bases; nucleotides not matched to a gene: 14. CDR3 length: 14 amino acids.

This CDR3 reads CASSPVGGSYEQYF. CDR3 DNA: TGTGCCAGCTCACCAGTGGGCGGTTCCTACGAGCAGTACTTC. This chain connects TRBV18 to TRBJ2-7; D is undetermined. Germline V gene sequence: CDR1 KGHSH, CDR2 LQKENI. V lost 2 bases and J 1 base, leaving 9 bases between the germline ends. There are 14 residues in the CDR3.

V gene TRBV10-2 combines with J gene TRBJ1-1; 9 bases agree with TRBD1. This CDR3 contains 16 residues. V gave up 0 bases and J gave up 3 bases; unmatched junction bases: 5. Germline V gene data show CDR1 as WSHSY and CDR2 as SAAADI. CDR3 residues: CASSESAGQGYTEAFF. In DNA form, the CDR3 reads TGCGCCAGCAGTGAGTCCGCCGGACAGGGGTACACTGAAGCTTTCTTT.

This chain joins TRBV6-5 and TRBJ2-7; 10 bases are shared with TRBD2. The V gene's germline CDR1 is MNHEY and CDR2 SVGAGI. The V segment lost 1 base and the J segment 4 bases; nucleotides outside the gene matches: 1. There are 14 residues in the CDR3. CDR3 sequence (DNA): TGTGCCAGCAGTTACTTAGCGGGAGGTTACGAGCAGTACTTC. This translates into CASSYLAGGYEQYF.

CDR3 nucleotide sequence: TGTGCCAGCAGTCTCAGGGGCAGGGGAGGCTACACCTTC. Translation gives CASSLRGRGGYTF. J is TRBJ1-2 and V is TRBV28; TRBD1 is a possible D gene (6 bases). The germline CDR1 and CDR2 sequences are MDHEN and SYDVKM. The CDR3 has 13 amino acids. V was clipped by 5 bases and J by 8 bases, with 15 bases between them.

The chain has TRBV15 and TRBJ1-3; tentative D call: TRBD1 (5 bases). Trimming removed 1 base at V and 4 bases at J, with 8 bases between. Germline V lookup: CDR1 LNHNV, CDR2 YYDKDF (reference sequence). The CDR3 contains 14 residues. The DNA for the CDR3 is TGTGCCACCAGCAGAGGCCAGGGCGGAAACACCATATATTTT. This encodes CATSRGQGGNTIYF.

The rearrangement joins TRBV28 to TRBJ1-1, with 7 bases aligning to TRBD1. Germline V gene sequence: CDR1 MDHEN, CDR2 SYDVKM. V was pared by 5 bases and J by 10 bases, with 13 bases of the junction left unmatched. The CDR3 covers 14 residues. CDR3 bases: TGTGCCAGCAGTCCCGGGACAGACCTCAGGGGAGCTTTCTTT. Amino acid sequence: CASSPGTDLRGAFF.

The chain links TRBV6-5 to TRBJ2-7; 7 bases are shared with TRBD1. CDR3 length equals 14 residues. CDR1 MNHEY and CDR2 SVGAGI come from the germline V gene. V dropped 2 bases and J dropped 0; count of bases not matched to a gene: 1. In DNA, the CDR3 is TGTGCCAGCAGTTACCGGGACAGCTCCTACGAGCAGTACTTC. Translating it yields CASSYRDSSYEQYF.

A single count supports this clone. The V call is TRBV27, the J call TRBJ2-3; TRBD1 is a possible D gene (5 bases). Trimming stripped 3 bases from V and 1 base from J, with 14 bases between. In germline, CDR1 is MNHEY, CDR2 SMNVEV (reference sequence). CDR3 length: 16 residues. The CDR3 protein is CASSFLQGSGTDTQYF. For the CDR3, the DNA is TGTGCCAGCAGTTTTCTCCAGGGTTCGGGCACAGATACGCAGTATTTT.

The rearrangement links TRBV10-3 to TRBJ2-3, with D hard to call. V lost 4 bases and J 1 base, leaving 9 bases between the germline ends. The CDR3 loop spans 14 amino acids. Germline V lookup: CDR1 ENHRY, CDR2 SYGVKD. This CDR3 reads CAISAAVRTDTQYF. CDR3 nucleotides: TGTGCCATCAGTGCTGCGGTCCGCACAGATACGCAGTATTTT.

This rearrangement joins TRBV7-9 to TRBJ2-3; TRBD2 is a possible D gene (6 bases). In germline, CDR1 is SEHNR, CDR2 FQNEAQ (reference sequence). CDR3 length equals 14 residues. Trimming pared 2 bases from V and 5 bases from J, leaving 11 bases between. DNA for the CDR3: TGTGCCAGCAGCTTATTCGGGGGAGGAGATACGCAGTATTTT. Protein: CASSLFGGGDTQYF.

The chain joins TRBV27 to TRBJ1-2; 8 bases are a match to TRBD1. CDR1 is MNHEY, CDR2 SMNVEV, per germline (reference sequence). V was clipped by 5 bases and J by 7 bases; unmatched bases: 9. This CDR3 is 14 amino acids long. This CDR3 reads CASSPIQGAGGYTF. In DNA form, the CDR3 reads TGTGCCAGCAGTCCTATCCAGGGGGCCGGTGGCTACACCTTC.

CDR3 region: CASSPPGTGGYEQYF. In DNA, the CDR3 is TGTGCCAGCTCACCCCCCGGGACAGGGGGCTACGAGCAGTACTTC. The chain links TRBV18 to TRBJ2-7; 11 nucleotides match TRBD1. The junction had 4 bases not matched to a gene; V was cut back by 3 bases and J by 3 bases. Germline V CDR1 and CDR2: KGHSH, LQKENI. The CDR3 runs 15 residues.

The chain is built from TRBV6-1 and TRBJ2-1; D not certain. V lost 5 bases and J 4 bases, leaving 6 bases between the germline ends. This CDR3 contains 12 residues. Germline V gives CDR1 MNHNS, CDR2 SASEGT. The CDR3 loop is CASSKTYNEQFF. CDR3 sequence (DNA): TGTGCCAGCAGTAAGACGTACAATGAGCAGTTCTTC.

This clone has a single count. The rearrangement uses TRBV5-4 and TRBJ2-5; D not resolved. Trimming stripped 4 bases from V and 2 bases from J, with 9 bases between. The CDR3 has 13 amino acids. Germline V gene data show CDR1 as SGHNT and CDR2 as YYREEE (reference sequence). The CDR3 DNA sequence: TGTGCCAGCAGCCCGATACTACAAGAGACCCAGTACTTC. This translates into CASSPILQETQYF.

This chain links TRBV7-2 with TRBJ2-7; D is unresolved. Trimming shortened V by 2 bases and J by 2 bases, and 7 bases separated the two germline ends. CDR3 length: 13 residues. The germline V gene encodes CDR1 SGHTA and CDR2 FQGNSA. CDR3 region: CASSLRETYEQYF. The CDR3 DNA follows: TGTGCCAGCAGCTTACGCGAAACCTACGAGCAGTACTTC.

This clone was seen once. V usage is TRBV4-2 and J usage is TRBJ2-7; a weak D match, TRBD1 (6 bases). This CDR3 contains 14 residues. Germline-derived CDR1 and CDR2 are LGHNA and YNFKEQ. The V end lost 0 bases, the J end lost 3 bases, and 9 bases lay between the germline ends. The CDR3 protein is CASSQDWTDYEQYF. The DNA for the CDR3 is TGTGCCAGCAGCCAAGATTGGACAGACTACGAGCAGTACTTC.

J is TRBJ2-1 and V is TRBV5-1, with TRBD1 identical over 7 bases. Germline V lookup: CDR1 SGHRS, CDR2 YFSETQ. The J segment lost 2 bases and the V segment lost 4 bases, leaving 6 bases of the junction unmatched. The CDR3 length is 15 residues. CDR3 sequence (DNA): TGCGCCAGCAGCCTTCCTGGGACAGCCTACAATGAGCAGTTCTTC. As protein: CASSLPGTAYNEQFF. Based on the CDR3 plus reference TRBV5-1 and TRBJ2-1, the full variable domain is KAGVTQTPRYLIKTRGQQVTLSCSPISGHRSVSWYQQTPGQGLQFLFEYFSETQRNKGNFPGRFSGRQFSNSRSEMNVSTLELGDSALYLCASSLPGTAYNEQFFGPGTRLTVL.

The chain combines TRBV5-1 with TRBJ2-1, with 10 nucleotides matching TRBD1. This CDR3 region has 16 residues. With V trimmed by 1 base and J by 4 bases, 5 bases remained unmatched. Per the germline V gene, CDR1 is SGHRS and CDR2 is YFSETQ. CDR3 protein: CASSLYPGQGYNEQFF. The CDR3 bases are TGCGCCAGCAGCTTGTACCCGGGACAGGGGTACAATGAGCAGTTCTTC.

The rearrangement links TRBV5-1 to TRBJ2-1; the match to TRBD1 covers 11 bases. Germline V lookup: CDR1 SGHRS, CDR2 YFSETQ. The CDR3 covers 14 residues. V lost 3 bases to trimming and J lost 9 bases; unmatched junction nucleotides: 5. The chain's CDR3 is CASSSGQGAFEQFF. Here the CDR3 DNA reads TGCGCCAGCAGCTCTGGACAGGGGGCGTTTGAGCAGTTCTTC.

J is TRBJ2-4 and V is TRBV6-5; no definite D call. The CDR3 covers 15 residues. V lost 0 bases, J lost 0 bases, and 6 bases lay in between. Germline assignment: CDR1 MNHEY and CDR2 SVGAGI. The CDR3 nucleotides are TGTGCCAGCAGTTACTCTCAGTTAGCCAAAAACATTCAGTACTTC. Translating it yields CASSYSQLAKNIQYF.

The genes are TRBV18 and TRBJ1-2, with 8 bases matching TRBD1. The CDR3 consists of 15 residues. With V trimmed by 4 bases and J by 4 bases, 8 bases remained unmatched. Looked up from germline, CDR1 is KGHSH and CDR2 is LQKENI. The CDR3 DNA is TGTGCCAGCTCACGTCTGGACAGGGAATCCTATGGCTACACCTTC. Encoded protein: CASSRLDRESYGYTF.

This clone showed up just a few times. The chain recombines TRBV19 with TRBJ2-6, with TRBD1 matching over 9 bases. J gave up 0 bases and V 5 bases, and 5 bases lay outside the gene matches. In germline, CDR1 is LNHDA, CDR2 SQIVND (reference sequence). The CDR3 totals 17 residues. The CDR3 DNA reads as TGTGCCAGTAGTTGGGGACAGGGCAGCTCTGGGGCCAACGTCCTGACTTTC. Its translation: CASSWGQGSSGANVLTF.

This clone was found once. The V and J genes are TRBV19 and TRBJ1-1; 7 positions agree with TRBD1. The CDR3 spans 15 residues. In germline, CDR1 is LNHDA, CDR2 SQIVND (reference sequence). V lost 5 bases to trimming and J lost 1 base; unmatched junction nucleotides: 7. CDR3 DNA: TGTGCCAGTAGTCTCCCCCGGACAGGGAACACTGAAGCTTTCTTT. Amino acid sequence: CASSLPRTGNTEAFF.